Below are 26 T cell receptor beta chains sequenced from a single sample in a study of cytomegalovirus exposure and HLA in healthy donors. PCR involved 60 Vbeta and 13 Jbeta primers. TCRdb's copy holds only in-frame clones and misses some; the assay was immunoSEQ multiplex PCR. The sample consists of roughly 100,000 clones, 84% of them appearing once. The specimen was PBMCs. All receptors come from a woman aged 18-35 years in good health and CMV-seropositive.

The chain links TRBV4-2 to TRBJ2-1, with a possible D match to TRBD2 (6 bases). The CDR3 is 13 residues long. The V end was cut by 6 bases, the J end by 8 bases, with 14 bases between. CDR1 is LGHNA, CDR2 YNFKEQ, per germline. The DNA of the CDR3 is TGTGCCAGCAGTCTCGCACTAGCTTATGAGCAGTTCTTC. Its protein is CASSLALAYEQFF.

The chain has TRBV7-9 and TRBJ2-3; 7 bases fit TRBD2. CDR3 length equals 15 residues. Germline CDR1 SEHNR, CDR2 FQNEAQ (reference sequence). V was clipped by 2 bases and J by 2 bases; unmatched bases: 4. The CDR3 DNA follows: TGTGCCAGCAGCTTACTAGCGGATCTCACAGATACGCAGTATTTT. This codes for CASSLLADLTDTQYF.

This clone showed up just once. V gene TRBV4-1 combines with J gene TRBJ2-1; 10 nucleotides align to TRBD2. Germline-derived CDR1 and CDR2 are MGHRA and YSYEKL. V lost 6 bases to trimming and J lost 10 bases; unmatched junction nucleotides: 12. This CDR3 is built from 15 residues. The CDR3 protein is CASRATSGATIEQFF. The CDR3, as DNA: TGCGCCAGCAGGGCCACTAGCGGGGCGACAATCGAGCAGTTCTTC.

This chain joins TRBV15 and TRBJ2-3; D is possibly TRBD2 (6 bases). The germline gives CDR1 LNHNV, CDR2 YYDKDF (reference sequence). The CDR3 is 17 residues long. V lost 0 bases to trimming and J lost 2 bases, with 15 bases between them. This chain's CDR3 is CATSRDVVGGHTDTQYF. In DNA, the CDR3 is TGTGCCACCAGCAGAGATGTAGTGGGAGGACACACAGATACGCAGTATTTT.

This chain connects TRBV10-1 to TRBJ2-5; maybe TRBD2 (6 bases). V was cut by 3 bases and J by 4 bases, with 12 bases left in between. The germline V gene encodes CDR1 WNHNN and CDR2 SYGVQD (reference sequence). This CDR3 has 14 amino acids. The CDR3 nucleotides are TGCGCCAGCAGTGAAGGGAGGATAGGAGAGACCCAGTACTTC. Translating gives CASSEGRIGETQYF.

The chain joins TRBV6-5 to TRBJ1-4; D is undetermined. This CDR3 spans 13 amino acids. With 5 bases removed from V and 11 bases from J, the gap between germline ends came to 15 bases. CDR1 and CDR2 (germline): MNHEY, SVGAGI. The CDR3 sequence is CASSEEVHTKLFF. The CDR3 nucleotides read TGTGCCAGCAGTGAAGAGGTACATACGAAACTGTTTTTT.

There are a few counts of this clone. At the DNA level, this CDR3 is encoded by other sequences in the same sample as well. This chain's CDR3 is CASSVAFTADEKLFF. The CDR3 nucleotides are TGTGCCAGCAGCGTAGCCTTCACAGCCGATGAAAAACTGTTTTTT. This sequence joins TRBV9 and TRBJ1-4; D is ambiguous. This CDR3 is built from 15 residues. V lost 0 bases and J lost 6, with 12 bases in between. CDR1 is SGDLS and CDR2 is YYNGEE in the germline V gene.

The chain is built from TRBV9 and TRBJ2-2; TRBD1 matches 7 bases. The CDR3 extends over 14 amino acids. The ends lost 3 bases at V and 5 bases at J; junction bases unmatched: 4. Germline lookup yields CDR1 SGDLS and CDR2 YYNGEE. This CDR3 is CASSETGNTGELFF. DNA of the CDR3: TGTGCCAGCAGCGAGACAGGGAATACCGGGGAGCTGTTTTTT.

This clone occurred a few times. DNA of the CDR3: TGTGCCAGCAGTAAGGGGGCAGGGTCGGAAGCTTTCTTT. This codes for CASSKGAGSEAFF. This chain links TRBV6-6 with TRBJ1-1; 7 bases fit TRBD1. CDR3 length equals 13 residues. Trimming cost V 5 bases and J 8 bases; bases outside gene matches: 8. Looked up from germline, CDR1 is MNHNY and CDR2 is SVGAGI (reference sequence).

The chain couples TRBV28 to TRBJ1-5, with D possibly being TRBD1 (6 bases). V was pared by 1 base and J by 3 bases, with 10 bases between. CDR3 size: 15 residues. Germline lookup yields CDR1 MDHEN and CDR2 SYDVKM. DNA of the CDR3: TGTGCCAGCAGTTTATCAGGGGCTTTCAATCAGCCCCAGCATTTT. This sequence encodes CASSLSGAFNQPQHF. The whole variable domain, remainder taken from reference TRBV28 and TRBJ1-5, is DVKVTQSSRYLVKRTGEKVFLECVQDMDHENMFWYRQDPGLGLRLIYFSYDVKMKEKGDIPEGYSVSREKKERFSLILESASTNQTSMYLCASSLSGAFNQPQHFGDGTRLSIL.

The genes are TRBV30 and TRBJ2-6; a possible D gene is TRBD1 (5 bases). The CDR3 loop spans 19 amino acids. Trimming shortened V by 0 bases and J by 1 base, and 19 bases separated the two germline ends. The germline V gene has CDR1 GTSNPN and CDR2 SVGIG (reference sequence). The CDR3: CAWSVQVVVPPSGANVLTF. CDR3 nucleotides: TGTGCCTGGAGTGTACAGGTAGTTGTACCACCTTCTGGGGCCAACGTCCTGACTTTC.

The chain is built from TRBV19 and TRBJ2-7; D may be TRBD1 (6 bases). V lost 0 bases, J lost 2 bases, and 14 bases lay in between. Germline V gene sequence: CDR1 LNHDA, CDR2 SQIVND (reference sequence). There are 16 residues in the CDR3. Here the CDR3 DNA reads TGTGCCAGTAGTATAGATCACGCAGGGGCAACCTACGAGCAGTACTTC. This translates into CASSIDHAGATYEQYF.

In its sample, this clone was seen once. This rearrangement joins TRBV6-1 to TRBJ1-1; unclear D gene. The CDR3 has 14 amino acids. Looked up from germline, CDR1 is MNHNS and CDR2 is SASEGT. Trimming stripped 5 bases from V and 1 base from J, with 11 bases between. The CDR3 DNA is TGTGCCAGCAGTCTTACATCAGGGAACACTGAAGCTTTCTTT. Its protein product is CASSLTSGNTEAFF.

V usage is TRBV30 and J usage is TRBJ2-3; 9 nucleotides match TRBD2. After removal of 7 bases from V and 0 bases from J, the junction contained 5 bases not matched to a gene. Germline V gene lookup returns CDR1 GTSNPN and CDR2 SVGIG (reference sequence). CDR3 length: 14 residues. The CDR3 here is CAFRLAASTDTQYF. In DNA, the CDR3 is TGTGCCTTCCGACTAGCGGCTAGCACAGATACGCAGTATTTT.

This chain links TRBV5-1 with TRBJ2-7, with D possibly TRBD2 on 5 matching bases. CDR1 is SGHRS, CDR2 YFSETQ, per germline. V gave up 0 bases and J gave up 5 bases, with 15 bases separating them. This CDR3 contains 15 residues. This CDR3 reads CASSLGQRRFHEQYF. The CDR3 DNA sequence: TGCGCCAGCAGCTTGGGACAACGGAGGTTCCACGAGCAGTACTTC.

The genes are TRBV5-1 and TRBJ2-5, with TRBD1 as a possible D gene (6 bases). CDR3 length equals 15 residues. Between the trimmed V and J ends, which lost 4 bases and 3 bases, there was a span of 16 bases. Germline CDR1 and CDR2: SGHRS and YFSETQ. CDR3 residues: CASSTTGTPKETQYF. DNA for the CDR3: TGCGCCAGCAGCACCACAGGGACACCTAAAGAGACCCAGTACTTC.

CDR3 DNA: TGCGCCAGCAGCTTGGTGGGGGGGGAGAACACTGAAGCTTTCTTT. This encodes CASSLVGGENTEAFF. The rearrangement uses TRBV5-1 and TRBJ1-1, with D possibly being TRBD1 (5 bases). From germline, CDR1 is SGHRS and CDR2 YFSETQ. Trimming left V 0 bases short and J 1 base short, with 10 bases between. This CDR3 is built from 15 residues.

The chain joins TRBV10-3 to TRBJ2-5; D perhaps matches TRBD2 (5 bases). Germline CDR1 is ENHRY and CDR2 is SYGVKD. Deletions cut 6 bases from V and 0 bases from J, with 14 bases between. The CDR3 runs 15 residues. The CDR3, as DNA: TGTGCCATCAGGGGAGCCCTCGGCAACCAAGAGACCCAGTACTTC. Translation gives CAIRGALGNQETQYF.

The chain carries TRBV10-3 and TRBJ2-6; no clear D gene. The length of the CDR3 is 16 residues. Trimming cost V 7 bases and J 0 bases, with 13 bases left between them. Germline V gene lookup returns CDR1 ENHRY and CDR2 SYGVKD. The DNA for the CDR3 is TGTGCCATCACGCCGAGTACTCTCTCTGGGGCCAACGTCCTGACTTTC. Translation: CAITPSTLSGANVLTF.

V usage is TRBV9 and J usage is TRBJ2-7, with 7 bases fitting TRBD1. V shed 2 bases, J shed 3 bases, and the junction held 2 bases outside the gene matches. The germline CDR1 and CDR2 sequences are SGDLS and YYNGEE. This CDR3 contains 13 residues. CDR3 nucleotides: TGTGCCAGCAGCGTTGACAGGGACTACGAGCAGTACTTC. Translated: CASSVDRDYEQYF. Complete variable domain (other parts from reference TRBV9 and TRBJ2-7): DSGVTQTPKHLITATGQRVTLRCSPRSGDLSVYWYQQSLDQGLQFLIQYYNGEERAKGNILERFSAQQFPDLHSELNLSSLELGDSALYFCASSVDRDYEQYFGPGTRLTVT.

The V gene is TRBV29-1, the J gene TRBJ2-1, with D possibly TRBD1 on 6 matching bases. CDR1 is SQVTM, CDR2 ANQGSEA, per germline. The CDR3 sequence is 16 residues long. Trimming removed 1 base from V and 1 base from J, with 14 bases in between. The CDR3 sequence is CSVEGQGIQSYNEQFF. As DNA, the CDR3 is TGCAGCGTTGAAGGGCAGGGGATTCAGTCCTACAATGAGCAGTTCTTC.

The CDR3 protein is CASSTKQGQGGYEQYF. The CDR3 region has the DNA TGCGCCAGCAGCACCAAACAGGGTCAGGGGGGCTACGAGCAGTACTTC. V and J are TRBV5-1 and TRBJ2-7, with a tentative D call TRBD1 (7 bases). Trimming took off 4 bases at V and 3 bases at J, with 20 bases between the two ends. The CDR3 runs 16 residues. The germline V gene encodes CDR1 SGHRS and CDR2 YFSETQ.

The gene calls are TRBV2 and TRBJ2-3; 8 nucleotides match TRBD1. CDR3 size: 16 residues. The ends lost 3 bases at V and 4 bases at J; junction bases unmatched: 9. Germline CDR1 reads SNHLY; CDR2 reads FYNNEI. The CDR3 nucleotides are TGTGCCAGCAGTGATCTCGGCTCAGGGGGCGCAGATACGCAGTATTTT. This encodes CASSDLGSGGADTQYF.

The table lists this clone with a few counts. DNA for the CDR3: TGTGCCAGCAGCAACGGACAGGACTATGGCTACACCTTC. As protein: CASSNGQDYGYTF. This chain joins TRBV7-9 and TRBJ1-2, with 7 bases matching TRBD1. This CDR3 is 13 amino acids long. Per the germline V gene, CDR1 is SEHNR and CDR2 is FQNEAQ (reference sequence). Trimming removed 5 bases from V and 3 bases from J; junction bases left unmatched: 3. The entire variable domain, with the rest obtained from reference TRBV7-9 and TRBJ1-2, is as follows: DTGVSQNPRHKITKRGQNVTFRCDPISEHNRLYWYRQTLGQGPEFLTYFQNEAQLEKSRLLSDRFSAERPKGSFSTLEIQRTEQGDSAMYLCASSNGQDYGYTFGSGTRLTVV.

The J gene is TRBJ2-3, the V gene TRBV4-2; 9 bases match TRBD2. This CDR3 is built from 18 residues. Germline-derived CDR1 and CDR2 are LGHNA and YNFKEQ. V lost 3 bases and J lost 1; bases outside the gene matches: 11. The CDR3 sequence: CASSQRSVAGVGTDTQYF. The CDR3 region has the DNA TGTGCCAGCAGCCAGCGCTCCGTAGCGGGAGTGGGCACAGATACGCAGTATTTT.

The table lists this clone with a count of one. The rearrangement links TRBV5-4 to TRBJ1-2, with D tentatively TRBD1 (5 bases). The germline V and J ends were trimmed by 6 bases and 6 bases, with 24 bases remaining between them. Germline CDR1 SGHNT, CDR2 YYREEE (reference sequence). The CDR3 spans 16 residues. CDR3 amino acids: CASINLHAGYVNGYTF. For the CDR3, the DNA is TGTGCCAGCATCAACCTACATGCAGGGTATGTGAATGGCTACACCTTC.